This T cell receptor (beta chain) appears in the sequencing data of a study of blood T cell repertoires in COVID-19. Sequenced by immunoSEQ multiplex PCR; TCRdb stores in-frame clones only, minus some. The sample contains about 150,000 clones, about 83% of which appear only once. Sequencing was done on a sample of peripheral blood. The clonotype was recovered from a human donor in a cohort sampled during active COVID-19.

CDR3 sequence reads: CASRLGGSSNTYQPQHF. DNA of the CDR3: TGTGCCAGCAGGCTAGGCGGCTCAAGTAATACTTATCAGCCCCAGCATTTT. This chain connects TRBV28 to TRBJ1-5; no reliable D call. In germline, CDR1 is MDHEN, CDR2 SYDVKM. V was shortened by 6 bases and J by 5 bases, with 23 bases between the two germline ends. The CDR3 totals 17 residues.